This is a list of T cell receptor beta chains from one sample in a study of CD8 T cells in Susac syndrome. TCRdb reanalysed the immunoSEQ multiplex PCR reads using MiXCR and keeps one entry per CDR3 protein. The repertoire holds approximately 210,000 distinct CDR3 sequences, with about 96% as singletons. Sequenced sample: CD4+ T cells from PBMCs. Receptors originate from a human donor with multiple sclerosis. The CDR3 runs from the conserved cysteine through the conserved F or W. Each record gives: J gene, clone size, V gene, D gene, CDR3 protein, CDR3 DNA. D genes are given only for firm matches. The listing skips clone size in some rows; elsewhere it reads once, few, many or a size class.

TRBJ1-5	once	TRBV20-1	.	CSAARQENQPQHF	TGCAGTGCCGCAAGGCAGGAAAATCAGCCCCAGCATTTT
TRBJ2-7	.	TRBV4-1	TRBD1	CASSRLAGTGYEQYF	TGCGCCAGCAGCCGCCTCGCCGGGACAGGGTACGAGCAGTACTTC
TRBJ1-4	.	TRBV7-9	.	CASSLFATNEKLFF	TGTGCCAGCAGCTTATTTGCAACTAATGAAAAACTGTTTTTT
TRBJ2-1	.	TRBV20-1	.	CSAPVGETGDNEQFF	TGCAGTGCCCCAGTGGGGGAGACGGGAGACAATGAGCAGTTCTTC
TRBJ2-7	.	TRBV7-8	TRBD2	CASSQRDGGGYEQYF	TGTGCCAGCAGCCAGCGGGACGGCGGTGGCTACGAGCAGTACTTC
TRBJ2-7	.	TRBV20-1	.	CSARVWRLSSYEQYF	TGCAGTGCTAGAGTTTGGCGGCTGAGCTCCTACGAGCAGTACTTC
TRBJ2-3	.	TRBV18	.	CASSPNAWGETQYF	TGTGCCAGCTCACCAAACGCTTGGGGGGAAACGCAGTATTTT
TRBJ1-1	.	TRBV29-1	.	CSGQKTNTEAFF	TGCAGCGGCCAGAAGACAAACACTGAAGCTTTCTTT
TRBJ1-1	.	TRBV20-1	.	CSARDPTRAGTEAFF	TGCAGTGCTAGAGATCCCACCCGGGCGGGCACTGAAGCTTTCTTT
TRBJ2-1	.	TRBV12-3/TRBV12-4	.	CASSWMEGGEQFF	TGTGCCAGCAGTTGGATGGAGGGAGGTGAGCAGTTCTTC
TRBJ1-6	.	TRBV9	.	CASSVDRGGTNSPLHF	TGTGCCAGCAGCGTCGACCGGGGGGGAACCAATTCACCCCTCCACTTT
TRBJ2-1	.	TRBV30	.	CAWASIVNEQFF	TGTGCCTGGGCATCCATTGTCAATGAGCAGTTCTTC
TRBJ2-1	.	TRBV20-1	TRBD2	CSAGAGLAHNEQFF	TGCAGTGCCGGAGCGGGGCTAGCGCACAATGAGCAGTTCTTC
TRBJ2-7	.	TRBV29-1	TRBD1	CSVEPGGTYEQYF	TGCAGCGTTGAACCAGGGGGCACGTACGAGCAGTACTTC
TRBJ2-7	.	TRBV10-3	TRBD2	CAISGGGEEQYF	TGTGCCATCAGTGGGGGGGGTGAGGAGCAGTACTTC
TRBJ2-3	.	TRBV30	TRBD2	CAWSGWDSGRTPDTQYF	TGTGCCTGGAGCGGTTGGGATAGCGGGAGGACCCCAGATACGCAGTATTTT
TRBJ2-1	.	TRBV4-2	TRBD2	CASSQVSGRAYNEQFF	TGTGCCAGCAGCCAGGTTAGCGGGAGGGCCTACAATGAGCAGTTCTTC
TRBJ2-5	.	TRBV5-4	TRBD2	CASSTSTGGQETQYF	TGTGCCAGCAGCACATCTACGGGGGGACAAGAGACCCAGTACTTC
TRBJ1-1	.	TRBV7-6	TRBD1	CASSLDRALVAFF	TGTGCCAGCAGCCTGGACAGGGCACTAGTAGCTTTCTTT
TRBJ2-7	.	TRBV6-5	TRBD1	CASSYNRDRGSEQYF	TGTGCCAGCAGTTACAACCGGGACAGGGGGTCCGAGCAGTACTTC
TRBJ2-7	.	TRBV7-2	TRBD1	CASSTGTGLYEQYF	TGTGCCAGCAGCACCGGGACAGGGCTGTACGAGCAGTACTTC
TRBJ2-7	few	TRBV21-1	.	CASRGTVSYEQYF	TGTGCCAGCAGAGGGACAGTCTCCTACGAGCAGTACTTC
TRBJ2-7	.	TRBV23-1	.	CASSQDDSYEQYF	TGCGCCAGCAGTCAAGACGATTCCTACGAGCAGTACTTC
TRBJ2-3	.	TRBV27	TRBD2	CASSSIRGGHGDTQYF	TGTGCCAGCAGTTCGATCCGGGGGGGCCATGGAGATACGCAGTATTTT
TRBJ1-2	.	TRBV20-1	TRBD1	CSAVIDRVMGYTF	TGCAGTGCTGTTATAGACAGGGTGATGGGCTACACCTTC
TRBJ1-2	.	TRBV2	.	CASSTGLLGYTF	TGTGCCAGCAGTACAGGGCTGCTTGGCTACACCTTC
TRBJ2-2	.	TRBV9	.	CASSGKRAPSRNTGELFF	TGTGCCAGCAGCGGAAAGAGGGCCCCATCCAGAAACACCGGGGAGCTGTTTTTT
TRBJ1-1	.	TRBV12-3/TRBV12-4	.	CASSFKRNTEAFF	TGTGCCAGCAGTTTCAAGAGGAACACTGAAGCTTTCTTT
TRBJ1-2	.	TRBV5-4	.	CASSLSVRLLWGGYTF	TGTGCCAGCAGCTTGTCTGTCAGGCTACTCTGGGGTGGCTACACCTTC
TRBJ1-2	.	TRBV7-9	.	CASSTYLGYGYTF	TGTGCCAGCAGCACGTATCTAGGCTATGGCTACACCTTC
TRBJ2-1	.	TRBV19	TRBD2	CATSSGYNEQFF	TGTGCCACCTCTAGCGGGTACAATGAGCAGTTCTTC
TRBJ2-3	.	TRBV9	TRBD1	CASSAGTGLPDTQYF	TGTGCCAGCAGCGCCGGGACAGGATTACCAGATACGCAGTATTTT
TRBJ2-3	.	TRBV7-9	TRBD2	CASSPRTSGGTDTQYF	TGTGCCAGCAGCCCGAGGACTAGCGGGGGCACAGATACGCAGTATTTT
TRBJ1-1	.	TRBV20-1	TRBD1	CSARSGTGGTEAFF	TGCAGTGCTAGGTCCGGGACAGGGGGCACTGAAGCTTTCTTT
TRBJ2-7	once	TRBV12-5	TRBD1	CASGLASGTGSYEQYF	TGTGCTAGTGGTTTGGCTTCCGGGACAGGGTCCTACGAGCAGTACTTC
TRBJ2-7	.	TRBV29-1	.	CSVERVGEQYF	TGCAGCGTTGAACGGGTCGGGGAGCAGTACTTC
TRBJ2-3	.	TRBV5-1	TRBD2	CASSLGSLAGRDTQYF	TGCGCCAGCAGCTTGGGGAGTCTAGCGGGAAGAGATACGCAGTATTTT
TRBJ2-7	.	TRBV28	.	CASTRPGRVTYEQYF	TGTGCCAGCACCAGACCGGGACGGGTAACCTACGAGCAGTACTTC
TRBJ2-2	.	TRBV5-1	.	CASSLSLGGATGELFF	TGCGCCAGCAGCTTGTCCCTTGGTGGTGCCACCGGGGAGCTGTTTTTT
TRBJ1-5	.	TRBV29-1	TRBD1	CSVQTGTGNQPQHF	TGCAGCGTTCAAACCGGGACAGGGAATCAGCCCCAGCATTTT
TRBJ1-4	.	TRBV12-3/TRBV12-4	.	CASSHGPTNEKLFF	TGTGCCAGCAGTCACGGGCCAACTAATGAAAAACTGTTTTTT
TRBJ1-1	.	TRBV29-1	.	CSVARDGNTEAFF	TGCAGCGTAGCCCGGGACGGCAACACTGAAGCTTTCTTT
TRBJ2-5	.	TRBV14	TRBD2	CASSPRLAQSETQYF	TGTGCCAGCAGCCCCCGACTAGCTCAATCCGAGACCCAGTACTTC
TRBJ2-1	.	TRBV29-1	TRBD1	CSVGPQGARAQQFF	TGCAGCGTTGGCCCACAGGGGGCGCGGGCCCAGCAGTTCTTC
TRBJ2-1	.	TRBV23-1	TRBD2	CASSPGTSGGPYNEQFF	TGCGCCAGCAGTCCCGGGACTAGCGGGGGACCCTACAATGAGCAGTTCTTC
TRBJ1-4	.	TRBV18	TRBD1	CASSPGQEEKLFF	TGTGCCAGCTCACCTGGACAGGAGGAAAAACTGTTTTTT
TRBJ1-2	.	TRBV28	.	CASSTNSPPGYTF	TGTGCCAGCAGCACTAACAGTCCTCCTGGCTACACCTTC
TRBJ2-7	.	TRBV29-1	.	CSVGGYYEQYF	TGCAGCGTTGGGGGGTACTACGAGCAGTACTTC
TRBJ2-1	.	TRBV20-1	TRBD2	CSARDRTSGLGEQFF	TGCAGTGCTAGAGACCGGACTAGCGGGCTAGGAGAGCAGTTCTTC
TRBJ2-1	.	TRBV19	TRBD2	CASLAGSSYNEQFF	TGTGCCAGCCTAGCGGGGAGCTCCTACAATGAGCAGTTCTTC
TRBJ2-5	.	TRBV12-3/TRBV12-4	.	CASRTSPKETQYF	TGTGCCAGCAGAACTAGTCCGAAAGAGACCCAGTACTTC
TRBJ2-3	.	TRBV29-1	TRBD2	CSVEWSQRGGRDTDTQYF	TGCAGCGTTGAATGGAGCCAGCGGGGGGGCCGGGACACAGATACGCAGTATTTT
TRBJ1-2	.	TRBV4-1	TRBD1	CASSQATGDGYTF	TGCGCCAGCAGCCAGGCGACAGGGGATGGCTACACCTTC